Listed here are 15 T cell receptor beta chains from one sample, sequenced in a study of blood T cell repertoires in COVID-19. The repertoire was sequenced with immunoSEQ multiplex PCR; TCRdb's copy has only in-frame clones and lacks some. Of 58,000 or so clones in the sample, about 73% were seen once. The source material was peripheral blood. The receptor source for this set is a woman of 80 years or more with acute or convalescent COVID-19.

This clone was detected only once. The chain combines TRBV24-1 with TRBJ1-5; TRBD1 aligns across 7 bases. The CDR3 loop spans 16 amino acids. The V gene's germline CDR1 is KGHDR and CDR2 SFDVKD. The J segment lost 1 base and the V segment lost 2 bases, leaving 4 bases of the junction unmatched. As DNA, the CDR3 is TGTGCCACCAGTGATTCAACACAGGGGAGCAATCAGCCCCAGCATTTT. Translation gives CATSDSTQGSNQPQHF.

This clone was observed a few times. The V and J genes are TRBV6-5 and TRBJ1-6; D is ambiguous. The CDR3 totals 14 residues. V shed 7 bases and J shed 0 bases, with 7 bases lying between them. CDR1 MNHEY and CDR2 SVGAGI come from the germline V gene. CDR3 amino acids: CASMSSSYNSPLHF. The CDR3 region has the DNA TGTGCCAGCATGTCGAGCTCCTATAATTCACCCCTCCACTTT.

This clone appeared a single time. The chain is built from TRBV24-1 and TRBJ1-5; the D gene is possibly TRBD1 (6 bases). The CDR3 runs to 12 residues. Trimming left V 5 bases short and J 13 bases short, with 14 bases between. Germline CDR1 reads KGHDR; CDR2 reads SFDVKD. The CDR3 bases are TGTGCCACCAGTGCCCTTGTGGGACATCAGCATTTT. Translating it yields CATSALVGHQHF.

V is TRBV10-2 and J is TRBJ2-7; TRBD1 matches 10 bases. Trimming removed 5 bases from V and 5 bases from J; junction bases left unmatched: 3. The CDR3 runs 13 residues. CDR1 WSHSY and CDR2 SAAADI come from the germline V gene. DNA for the CDR3: TGCGCCAGCAGTCGGGACAGGGGAGACGAGCAGTACTTC. Its translation: CASSRDRGDEQYF.

This rearrangement joins TRBV6-2 or TRBV6-3 to TRBJ1-3; perhaps TRBD1 as D (6 bases). The germline V gene encodes CDR1 MNHEY and CDR2 SVGEGT. V was clipped by 5 bases and J by 1 base, with 15 bases between them. CDR3 length: 16 residues. The CDR3 DNA reads TGTGCCAGCAGTGGGATGGACAGAATTTCTGGAAACACCATATATTTT. Its translation: CASSGMDRISGNTIYF.

The chain is built from TRBV5-4 and TRBJ2-3; possibly TRBD2 for D (6 bases). There are 15 residues in the CDR3. V was pared by 0 bases and J by 1 base, with 9 bases between. CDR1 is SGHNT and CDR2 is YYREEE in the germline V gene (reference sequence). CDR3 sequence (DNA): TGTGCCAGCAGCTTGGGTGCGGGGCGCACAGATACGCAGTATTTT. Amino acids: CASSLGAGRTDTQYF.

The rearrangement uses TRBV6-4 and TRBJ2-1; D call uncertain. Between the trimmed V and J ends, which lost 2 bases and 7 bases, there was a span of 12 bases. This CDR3 comprises 14 residues. CDR1 and CDR2 (germline): MRHNA, SNTAGT. The CDR3 sequence: CASSDPPRGNEQFF. In DNA form, the CDR3 reads TGTGCCAGCAGTGACCCCCCCAGAGGAAATGAGCAGTTCTTC.

This chain links TRBV5-1 with TRBJ2-2, with D tentatively TRBD1 (6 bases). Germline V CDR1 and CDR2: SGHRS, YFSETQ. The V and J ends lost 1 base and 5 bases respectively, with 18 bases between them. CDR3 length: 17 residues. The CDR3 is CASSLLASGVHTGELFF. The DNA for the CDR3 is TGCGCCAGCAGCTTGCTCGCTTCAGGGGTTCATACCGGGGAGCTGTTTTTT.

The rearrangement joins TRBV7-9 to TRBJ2-7; TRBD2 matches 13 bases. The trim removed 5 bases at V and 5 bases at J, leaving 6 bases unmatched. CDR3 length: 15 residues. CDR1 and CDR2 (germline): SEHNR, FQNEAQ (reference sequence). CDR3 region: CASSRGLAGWDEQYF. Written as DNA, the CDR3 is TGTGCCAGCAGCCGGGGACTAGCGGGATGGGACGAGCAGTACTTC.

The chain recombines TRBV9 with TRBJ1-4; TRBD1 matches at 9 bases. V shed 4 bases, J shed 5 bases, and the junction held 12 bases outside the gene matches. Looked up from germline, CDR1 is SGDLS and CDR2 is YYNGEE. The CDR3 totals 17 residues. The CDR3 protein is CASSYSGGQGFNEKLFF. The CDR3 DNA reads as TGTGCCAGCAGCTACTCAGGGGGACAGGGCTTCAATGAAAAACTGTTTTTT. Together with reference TRBV9 and TRBJ1-4, the CDR3 gives the full variable domain: DSGVTQTPKHLITATGQRVTLRCSPRSGDLSVYWYQQSLDQGLQFLIQYYNGEERAKGNILERFSAQQFPDLHSELNLSSLELGDSALYFCASSYSGGQGFNEKLFFGSGTQLSVL.

This clone has more than one count but fewer than ten. The V gene is TRBV12-3 or TRBV12-4, the J gene TRBJ2-4; maybe TRBD1 (5 bases). CDR3 length equals 13 residues. V was cut by 2 bases and J by 14 bases, with 16 bases left in between. As DNA, the CDR3 is TGTGCCAGCAGTTTACAAACCGGACAACCCGAGTACTTC. Protein sequence: CASSLQTGQPEYF.

The rearrangement uses TRBV27 and TRBJ2-5; no firm D call. The CDR3 spans 12 residues. Between the trimmed V and J ends, which lost 5 bases and 1 base, there was a span of 5 bases. Per the germline V gene, CDR1 is MNHEY and CDR2 is SMNVEV (reference sequence). CDR3 residues: CASSSLQETQYF. Here the CDR3 DNA reads TGTGCCAGCAGTAGCCTCCAAGAGACCCAGTACTTC.

The chain carries TRBV28 and TRBJ2-5; D is undetermined. Germline assignment: CDR1 MDHEN and CDR2 SYDVKM. The CDR3 runs 13 residues. The V gene lost 5 bases and the J gene lost 3 bases, with 10 bases spanning the gap. The CDR3 region has the DNA TGTGCCAGCAGTAGACACGAAGAAGAGACCCAGTACTTC. Translating gives CASSRHEEETQYF.

This clone was counted many times. The CDR3 nucleotides are TGTGCCAGCAGCCCAGCCGGGACAGGGTCTGAAAAACTGTTTTTT. Translated: CASSPAGTGSEKLFF. V usage is TRBV7-9 and J usage is TRBJ1-4; the match to TRBD1 covers 9 bases. Germline CDR1 SEHNR, CDR2 FQNEAQ (reference sequence). Germline trimming cut 5 bases from V and 7 bases from J; bases unmatched to any gene: 8. The CDR3 sequence is 15 residues long.

The chain employs TRBV28 and TRBJ2-7; tentatively, D is TRBD1 (5 bases). CDR1 and CDR2 (germline): MDHEN, SYDVKM. V lost 6 bases to trimming and J lost 2 bases, with 11 bases between them. The CDR3 contains 13 residues. This CDR3 reads CASRPQGTYEQYF. The DNA for the CDR3 is TGTGCCAGCAGACCTCAGGGTACCTACGAGCAGTACTTC. The variable domain in full, completed from reference TRBV28 and TRBJ2-7, reads DVKVTQSSRYLVKRTGEKVFLECVQDMDHENMFWYRQDPGLGLRLIYFSYDVKMKEKGDIPEGYSVSREKKERFSLILESASTNQTSMYLCASRPQGTYEQYFGPGTRLTVT.